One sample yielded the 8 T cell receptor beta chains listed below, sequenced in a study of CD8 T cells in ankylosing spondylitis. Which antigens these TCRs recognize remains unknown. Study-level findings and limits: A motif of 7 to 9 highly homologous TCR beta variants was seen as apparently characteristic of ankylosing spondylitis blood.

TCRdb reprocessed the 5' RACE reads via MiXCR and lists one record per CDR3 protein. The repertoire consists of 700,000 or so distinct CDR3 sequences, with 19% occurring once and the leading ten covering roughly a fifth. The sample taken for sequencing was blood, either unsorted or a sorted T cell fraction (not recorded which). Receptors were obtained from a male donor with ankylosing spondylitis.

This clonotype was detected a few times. CDR3 coding DNA: TGTGCCATCAAGGAGGCTTACAATGAGCAGTTCTTC. It is translated as CAIKEAYNEQFF. The J gene is TRBJ2-1, the V gene TRBV10-3, with D possibly being TRBD2 (5 bases). This CDR3 spans 12 amino acids. The V and J ends lost 7 bases and 4 bases respectively, with 8 bases between them. Germline V CDR1 and CDR2: ENHRY, SYGVKD.

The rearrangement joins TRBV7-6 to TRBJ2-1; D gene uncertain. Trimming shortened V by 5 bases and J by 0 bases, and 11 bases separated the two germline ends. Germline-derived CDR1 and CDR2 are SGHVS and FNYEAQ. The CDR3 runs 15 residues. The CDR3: CASSQEWGSYNEQFF. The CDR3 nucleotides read TGTGCCAGCAGCCAAGAATGGGGCTCCTACAATGAGCAGTTCTTC.

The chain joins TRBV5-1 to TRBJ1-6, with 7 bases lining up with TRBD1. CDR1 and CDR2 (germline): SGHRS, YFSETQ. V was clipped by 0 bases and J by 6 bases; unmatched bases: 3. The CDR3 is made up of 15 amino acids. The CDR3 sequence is CASSLEGAPNSPLHF. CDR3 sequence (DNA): TGCGCCAGCAGCTTGGAGGGGGCGCCTAATTCACCCCTCCACTTT.

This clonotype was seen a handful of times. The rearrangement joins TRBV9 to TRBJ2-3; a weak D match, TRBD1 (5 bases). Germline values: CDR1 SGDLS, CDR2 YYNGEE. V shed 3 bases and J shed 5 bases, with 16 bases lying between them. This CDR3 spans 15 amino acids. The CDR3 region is CASSATVLRGDTQYF. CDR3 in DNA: TGTGCCAGCAGCGCGACAGTCCTAAGGGGAGATACGCAGTATTTT.

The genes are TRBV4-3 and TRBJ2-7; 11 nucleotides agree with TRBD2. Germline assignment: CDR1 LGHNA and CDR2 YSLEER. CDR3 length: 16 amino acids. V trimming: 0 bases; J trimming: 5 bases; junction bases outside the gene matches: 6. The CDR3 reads CASSQDWGLAVNEQYF. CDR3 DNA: TGCGCCAGCAGCCAAGATTGGGGACTAGCGGTTAACGAGCAGTACTTC.

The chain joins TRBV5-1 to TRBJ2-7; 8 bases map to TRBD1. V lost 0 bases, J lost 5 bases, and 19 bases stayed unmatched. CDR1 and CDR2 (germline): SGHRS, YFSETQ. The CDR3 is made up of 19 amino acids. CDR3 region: CASSLVTQRGRTGKHEQYF. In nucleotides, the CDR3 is TGCGCCAGCAGCTTGGTGACCCAAAGGGGCAGGACAGGGAAACACGAGCAGTACTTC.

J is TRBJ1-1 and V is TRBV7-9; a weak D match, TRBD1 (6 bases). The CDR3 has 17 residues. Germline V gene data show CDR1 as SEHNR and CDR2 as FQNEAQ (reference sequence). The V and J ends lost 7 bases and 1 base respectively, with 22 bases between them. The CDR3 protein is CASKLSTGSDGNTEAFF. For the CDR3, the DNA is TGTGCCAGCAAACTTAGTACAGGGAGTGACGGGAACACTGAAGCTTTCTTT.

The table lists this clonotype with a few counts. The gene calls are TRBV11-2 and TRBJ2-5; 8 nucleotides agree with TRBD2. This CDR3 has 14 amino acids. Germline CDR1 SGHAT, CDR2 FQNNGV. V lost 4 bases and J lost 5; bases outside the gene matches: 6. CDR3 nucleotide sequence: TGTGCCAGCAGCTCGGGGGGGGTCAGGGAGACCCAGTACTTC. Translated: CASSSGGVRETQYF.